This TCR beta chain was recorded in a study of blood T cell repertoires in COVID-19. At the level of the study: The analysed material was cDNA or gDNA that came from T cells, B-cell-depleted T cells, or PBMCs.

Assay used: immunoSEQ multiplex PCR; TCRdb lists only in-frame clones, some missing. Of over 100,000 clones detected, roughly 91% appear once; the ten largest clones hold about 4.5%. Germline V CDR1 and CDR2: SGHTS, YDEGEE. J was trimmed by 7 bases and V by 4 bases; bases with no gene match: 12. The CDR3 extends over 17 amino acids. The rearrangement uses TRBV5-8 and TRBJ1-6; 9 nucleotides agree with TRBD1. The sequenced sample consisted of peripheral blood. This sequence was found in a man in his 60s with COVID-19, enrolled during active disease. The CDR3 nucleotides read TGTGCCAGCAGCCTCCCGGGACAGGGAGGTTTGAATTCACCCCTCCACTTT. Its translation: CASSLPGQGGLNSPLHF. The full variable domain, with the rest looked up from reference TRBV5-8 and TRBJ1-6, is EAGVTQSPTHLIKTRGQQATLRCSPISGHTSVYWYQQALGLGLQFLLWYDEGEERNRGNFPPRFSGRQFPNYSSELNVNALELEDSALYLCASSLPGQGGLNSPLHFGNGTRLTVT.